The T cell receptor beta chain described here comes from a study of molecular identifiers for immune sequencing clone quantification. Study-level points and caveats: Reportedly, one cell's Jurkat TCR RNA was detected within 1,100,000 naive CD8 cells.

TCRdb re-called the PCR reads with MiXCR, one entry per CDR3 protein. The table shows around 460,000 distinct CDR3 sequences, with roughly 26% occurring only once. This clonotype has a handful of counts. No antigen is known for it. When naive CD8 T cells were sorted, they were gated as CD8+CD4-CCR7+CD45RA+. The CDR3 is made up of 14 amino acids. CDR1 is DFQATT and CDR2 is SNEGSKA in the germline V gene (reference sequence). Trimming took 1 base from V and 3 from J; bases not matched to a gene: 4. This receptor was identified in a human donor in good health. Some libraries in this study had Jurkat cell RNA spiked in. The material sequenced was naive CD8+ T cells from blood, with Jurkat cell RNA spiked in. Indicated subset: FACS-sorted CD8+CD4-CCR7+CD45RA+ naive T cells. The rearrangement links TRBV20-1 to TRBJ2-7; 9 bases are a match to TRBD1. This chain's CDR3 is CSARGTGVNYEQYF. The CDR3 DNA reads TGCAGTGCTAGAGGGACAGGGGTAAACTACGAGCAGTACTTC.